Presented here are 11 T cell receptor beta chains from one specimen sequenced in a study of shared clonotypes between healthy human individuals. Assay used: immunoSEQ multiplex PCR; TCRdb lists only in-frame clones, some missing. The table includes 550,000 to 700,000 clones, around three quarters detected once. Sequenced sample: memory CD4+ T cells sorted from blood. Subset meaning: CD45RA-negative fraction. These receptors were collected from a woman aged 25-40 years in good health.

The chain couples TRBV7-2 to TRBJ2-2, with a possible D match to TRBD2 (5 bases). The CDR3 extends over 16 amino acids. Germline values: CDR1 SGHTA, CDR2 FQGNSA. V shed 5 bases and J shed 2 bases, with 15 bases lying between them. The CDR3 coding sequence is TGTGCCAGCAGCCCTCTCCCCGCGGGTAACACCGGGGAGCTGTTTTTT. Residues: CASSPLPAGNTGELFF.

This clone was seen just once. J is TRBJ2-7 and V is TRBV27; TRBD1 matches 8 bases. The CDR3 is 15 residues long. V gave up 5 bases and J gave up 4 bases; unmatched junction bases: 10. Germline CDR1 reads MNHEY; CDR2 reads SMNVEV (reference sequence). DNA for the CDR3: TGTGCCAGCAGTCCCGCGACAGGGGCTCCTTACGAGCAGTACTTC. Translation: CASSPATGAPYEQYF.

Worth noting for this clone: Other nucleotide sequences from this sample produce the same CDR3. CDR3 in DNA: TGTGCCAGCAGTTTATGGTACGAGCAGTACTTC. Translated, it gives CASSLWYEQYF. The rearrangement joins TRBV28 to TRBJ2-7; no clear D. CDR1 MDHEN and CDR2 SYDVKM come from the germline V gene. The CDR3 length is 11 residues. The germline V and J ends were trimmed by 0 bases and 4 bases, with 1 base remaining between them.

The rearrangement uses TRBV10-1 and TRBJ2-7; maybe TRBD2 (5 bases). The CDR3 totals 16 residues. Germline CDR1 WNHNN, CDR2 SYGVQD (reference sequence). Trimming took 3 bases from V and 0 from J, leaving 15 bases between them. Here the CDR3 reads CASSDFLSAPSYEQYF. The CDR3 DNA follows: TGCGCCAGCAGTGACTTCCTTAGCGCCCCCTCCTACGAGCAGTACTTC.

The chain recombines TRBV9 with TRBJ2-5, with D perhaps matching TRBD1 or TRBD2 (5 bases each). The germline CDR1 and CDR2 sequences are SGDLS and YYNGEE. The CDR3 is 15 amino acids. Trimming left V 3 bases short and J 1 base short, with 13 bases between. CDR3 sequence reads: CASSEGTLIQETQYF. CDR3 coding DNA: TGTGCCAGCAGCGAGGGGACCCTGATCCAAGAGACCCAGTACTTC.

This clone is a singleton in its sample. CDR3 DNA sequence: TGTGCCAGCAGCCGAATCCTCTTGTTAGGAGCAGATACGCAGTATTTT. This codes for CASSRILLLGADTQYF. V gene TRBV7-2 combines with J gene TRBJ2-3, with no clear D. The ends were cut back, 5 bases at V and 4 bases at J, with 19 bases in the middle. Germline CDR1 reads SGHTA; CDR2 reads FQGNSA. The CDR3 runs 16 residues. Looking up the rest from reference TRBV7-2 and TRBJ2-3 gives the full variable domain: GAGVSQSPSNKVTEKGKDVELRCDPISGHTALYWYRQSLGQGLEFLIYFQGNSAPDKSGLPSDRFSAERTGGSVSTLTIQRTQQEDSAVYLCASSRILLLGADTQYFGPGTRLTVL.

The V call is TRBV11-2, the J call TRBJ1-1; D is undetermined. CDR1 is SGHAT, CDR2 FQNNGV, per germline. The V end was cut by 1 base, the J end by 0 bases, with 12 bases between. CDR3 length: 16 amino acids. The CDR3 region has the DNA TGTGCCAGCAGCTTAGTGGGCCGCTCCTTGAACACTGAAGCTTTCTTT. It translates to CASSLVGRSLNTEAFF.

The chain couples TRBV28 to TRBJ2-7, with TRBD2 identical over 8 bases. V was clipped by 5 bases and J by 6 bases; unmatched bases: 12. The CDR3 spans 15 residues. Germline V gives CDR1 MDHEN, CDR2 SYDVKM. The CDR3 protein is CASSLGLAERGEQYF. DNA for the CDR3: TGTGCCAGCAGTCTAGGACTAGCCGAGCGGGGCGAGCAGTACTTC. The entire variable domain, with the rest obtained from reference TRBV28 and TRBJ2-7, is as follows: DVKVTQSSRYLVKRTGEKVFLECVQDMDHENMFWYRQDPGLGLRLIYFSYDVKMKEKGDIPEGYSVSREKKERFSLILESASTNQTSMYLCASSLGLAERGEQYFGPGTRLTVT.

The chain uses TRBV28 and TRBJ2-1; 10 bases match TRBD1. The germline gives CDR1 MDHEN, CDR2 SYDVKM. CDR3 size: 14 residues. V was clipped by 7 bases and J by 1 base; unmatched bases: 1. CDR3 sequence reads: CASKDRGSYNEQFF. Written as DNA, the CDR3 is TGTGCCAGCAAGGACAGGGGGTCCTACAATGAGCAGTTCTTC.

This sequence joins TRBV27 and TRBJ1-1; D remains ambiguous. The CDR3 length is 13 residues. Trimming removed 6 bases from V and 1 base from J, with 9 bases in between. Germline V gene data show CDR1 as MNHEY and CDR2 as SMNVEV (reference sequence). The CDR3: CASRNFGNTEAFF. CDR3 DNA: TGTGCCAGCAGAAACTTTGGGAACACTGAAGCTTTCTTT.

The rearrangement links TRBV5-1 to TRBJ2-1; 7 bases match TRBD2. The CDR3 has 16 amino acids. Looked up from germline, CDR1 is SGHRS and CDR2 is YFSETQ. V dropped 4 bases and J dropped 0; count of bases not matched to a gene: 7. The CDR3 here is CASSLGLVSSYNEQFF. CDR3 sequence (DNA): TGCGCCAGCAGCCTAGGACTAGTCTCCTCCTACAATGAGCAGTTCTTC.